The subject of this entry is one TCR beta chain. Its specificity is not known. TCRdb's table, derived via immunoSEQ multiplex PCR, lists solely in-frame clones and lacks some. The sample carries 12,000 to 15,000 clones, about 90% recorded once. Germline V lookup: CDR1 SGHNT, CDR2 YYREEE (reference sequence). The V and J ends lost 2 bases and 0 bases respectively, with 8 bases between them. The CDR3 totals 14 residues. The record originates from a study of OX40 agonist ivuxolimab in advanced cancers. Turning to the study itself: Partial responses were achieved by three patients, of whom one had hepatocellular carcinoma and two had cutaneous melanoma.

General study points: Normalized T-cell clonal expansion was also low in some nonresponders. Compared with CD4+, CD8+ T cells on average had more expanded clones. Both CD4+ and CD8+ T cell populations in blood had undergone clonal expansion by week 6 at 0.1 to 3.0 mg/kg.

The material sequenced was CD4+ or CD8+ T cells sorted from blood, taken in a trial of the OX40 agonist ivuxolimab. This chain joins TRBV5-4 and TRBJ2-5; the D is unclear. The receptor was isolated from an adult with an advanced solid tumor such as melanoma, head and neck, liver or kidney cancer. The CDR3 DNA sequence: TGTGCCAGCAGCTTACGGTCAGACCAAGAGACCCAGTACTTC. It translates to CASSLRSDQETQYF.